This T cell receptor (beta chain) was captured in a study of blood T cell repertoires in COVID-19. Study summary: Acute-phase and convalescent COVID-19 samples originated in the United States, Italy and Spain. PBMCs, B-cell-depleted T cells, or T cells provided the cDNA or gDNA that made up the material.

Trimming took 0 bases from V and 1 from J, leaving 10 bases between them. The CDR3 is made up of 17 amino acids. CDR1 is LGHNA and CDR2 is YSLEER in the germline V gene. In the source study's methods: Scientists estimated how many nucleated cells there were by amplifying reference gene primers. TCRdb keeps only in-frame clones here, not all; method: immunoSEQ multiplex PCR. That table is the source of V, J and clone size, and D and trimming were worked out from the DNA. The sample lists some 150,000 clones, roughly 81% seen once, with around 7.7% in the top ten. V and J are TRBV4-3 and TRBJ1-6; D ambiguous. Sequenced material: peripheral blood. The TCR was taken from a man aged 35 to 55 who had recovered from COVID-19. CDR3 in amino acids: CASSQDSRQSYNSPLHF. The CDR3 DNA follows: TGCGCCAGCAGCCAAGACTCACGCCAGTCCTATAATTCACCCCTCCACTTT.